The 24 T cell receptor beta chains reported below all come from one sample, sequenced in a study of cytomegalovirus exposure and HLA in healthy donors. The PCR contained 60 Vbeta and 13 Jbeta primers. Some clones are missing from TCRdb's copy, which holds only in-frame ones; the method was immunoSEQ multiplex PCR. The profile shows over 75,000 clones, 60% to 80% of them singletons. Sample: PBMCs. These receptors were collected from a female donor in good health and CMV-seronegative.

This clone has only one observation. The chain recombines TRBV19 with TRBJ2-7; no definite D call. CDR1 and CDR2 from the germline V gene are LNHDA and SQIVND (reference sequence). Trimming stripped 2 bases from V and 2 bases from J, with 10 bases between. This CDR3 contains 14 residues. CDR3: CASSIQVSAYEQYF. CDR3 coding DNA: TGTGCCAGTAGTATACAGGTTTCCGCCTACGAGCAGTACTTC.

The genes are TRBV28 and TRBJ1-5; maybe TRBD1 (6 bases). Germline CDR1 is MDHEN and CDR2 is SYDVKM. V lost 6 bases and J lost 9, with 18 bases in between. This CDR3 is built from 14 residues. CDR3: CASRLGGAERPQHF. The CDR3 bases are TGTGCCAGCAGACTTGGGGGGGCGGAACGGCCCCAGCATTTT.

The rearrangement joins TRBV7-8 to TRBJ1-1; the D is unclear. V dropped 5 bases and J dropped 6 bases, with 7 bases sitting between them. The germline V gene encodes CDR1 SGHVS and CDR2 FQNEAQ. This CDR3 spans 11 amino acids. CDR3 residues: CASSPTPEAFF. The DNA for the CDR3 is TGTGCCAGCAGCCCAACTCCTGAAGCTTTCTTT.

The chain carries TRBV6-5 and TRBJ1-5, with a possible D match to TRBD1 (6 bases). The CDR3 loop spans 15 amino acids. V dropped 6 bases and J dropped 5 bases, with 17 bases sitting between them. Germline V lookup: CDR1 MNHEY, CDR2 SVGAGI. Written as DNA, the CDR3 is TGTGCCAGCAGCCCCAGGGGAGCGGATTATCAGCCCCAGCATTTT. Translation: CASSPRGADYQPQHF.

The CDR3, as DNA: TGTGCCAGCAGCTTAGCGGGACGGGGGTCGAGGATCACAGATACGCAGTATTTT. The encoded protein is CASSLAGRGSRITDTQYF. The gene calls are TRBV7-9 and TRBJ2-3, with D possibly matching TRBD2 (6 bases). The CDR3 length is 18 residues. The V gene's germline CDR1 is SEHNR and CDR2 FQNEAQ (reference sequence). Trimming left V 0 bases short and J 2 bases short, with 18 bases between.

This clone turned up a few times. A junction end diverges from the germline sequence, so it may reflect a read error. The chain carries TRBV30 and TRBJ2-1; 11 positions agree with TRBD2. Germline-derived CDR1 and CDR2 are GTSNPN and SVGIG (reference sequence). This CDR3 is built from 13 residues. The CDR3 region has the DNA TGTGCCTGGAGCCGAGGTAGCGGGGGGGCAGGTATCTTC. Its protein is CAWSRGSGGAGIF.

The chain recombines TRBV27 with TRBJ2-1; D call uncertain. This CDR3 is 15 amino acids long. Per germline, CDR1 MNHEY and CDR2 SMNVEV (reference sequence). Trimming took 3 bases from V and 0 from J, leaving 9 bases between them. CDR3 nucleotide sequence: TGTGCCAGCAGTTTCGCAAGTAGCTCCTACAATGAGCAGTTCTTC. This sequence encodes CASSFASSSYNEQFF.

As for this clone: The sample holds other DNA sequences that translate to the same CDR3. This chain joins TRBV5-1 and TRBJ2-1, with D possibly TRBD2 on 5 matching bases. Per the germline V gene, CDR1 is SGHRS and CDR2 is YFSETQ. CDR3 length equals 14 residues. V shed 0 bases and J shed 3 bases, with 7 bases lying between them. CDR3 sequence reads: CASSLGGGYNEQFF. The CDR3 DNA is TGCGCCAGCAGCTTGGGTGGAGGCTACAATGAGCAGTTCTTC.

This clone came up once. The chain couples TRBV28 to TRBJ1-1; TRBD1 might be the D (6 bases). CDR1 is MDHEN, CDR2 SYDVKM, per germline. The CDR3 covers 12 residues. Between the trimmed V and J ends, which lost 7 bases and 10 bases, there was a span of 16 bases. CDR3 DNA sequence: TGTGCCAGCAATACAGGGTTATGGCTAGCTTTCTTT. Residues: CASNTGLWLAFF.

This chain links TRBV7-8 with TRBJ2-1, with D possibly TRBD1 on 6 matching bases. CDR1 and CDR2 from the germline V gene are SGHVS and FQNEAQ. This CDR3 spans 14 amino acids. V was pared by 4 bases and J by 2 bases, with 9 bases between. The DNA for the CDR3 is TGTGCCAGCAGCTCCAGGGGCACCTACAATGAGCAGTTCTTC. This sequence encodes CASSSRGTYNEQFF.

The chain links TRBV4-1 to TRBJ2-1, with D perhaps TRBD1 (6 bases). CDR1 MGHRA and CDR2 YSYEKL come from the germline V gene. With 1 base removed from V and 8 bases from J, the gap between germline ends came to 15 bases. The CDR3 loop spans 15 amino acids. CDR3 in amino acids: CASSQGQGSLDEQFF. The CDR3 DNA sequence: TGCGCCAGCAGCCAAGGCCAGGGGAGTTTGGATGAGCAGTTCTTC.

The J gene is TRBJ1-6, the V gene TRBV7-2, with TRBD1 as a possible D gene (5 bases). CDR1 and CDR2 from the germline V gene are SGHTA and FQGNSA. The V end lost 3 bases, the J end lost 7 bases, and 10 bases lay between the germline ends. The CDR3 loop spans 14 amino acids. CDR3 amino acids: CASSFRQNNSPLHF. DNA of the CDR3: TGTGCCAGCAGCTTTCGACAGAACAATTCACCCCTCCACTTT.

The V gene is TRBV9, the J gene TRBJ2-2, with 8 nucleotides matching TRBD1. The CDR3 extends over 15 amino acids. Germline trimming cut 2 bases from V and 7 bases from J; bases unmatched to any gene: 7. CDR1 is SGDLS, CDR2 YYNGEE, per germline. CDR3 in amino acids: CASSVQGARLGELFF. The DNA for the CDR3 is TGTGCCAGCAGCGTTCAGGGGGCGCGTCTCGGGGAGCTGTTTTTT. The entire variable domain, with the rest obtained from reference TRBV9 and TRBJ2-2, is as follows: DSGVTQTPKHLITATGQRVTLRCSPRSGDLSVYWYQQSLDQGLQFLIQYYNGEERAKGNILERFSAQQFPDLHSELNLSSLELGDSALYFCASSVQGARLGELFFGEGSRLTVL.

This chain joins TRBV19 and TRBJ1-1, with a weak D call TRBD1 (5 bases). CDR1 and CDR2 from the germline V gene are LNHDA and SQIVND (reference sequence). The CDR3 length is 13 residues. V was cut by 3 bases and J by 1 base, with 6 bases left in between. In DNA, the CDR3 is TGTGCCAGTAGTATGGGGGGGAACACTGAAGCTTTCTTT. Its translation is CASSMGGNTEAFF.

This chain connects TRBV7-9 to TRBJ2-1; D is ambiguous. The CDR3 sequence is 14 residues long. CDR1 and CDR2 from the germline V gene are SEHNR and FQNEAQ (reference sequence). V was shortened by 1 base and J by 10 bases, with 14 bases between the two germline ends. CDR3: CASSLVRQTREQFF. As DNA, the CDR3 is TGTGCCAGCAGCTTAGTCAGACAAACAAGGGAGCAGTTCTTC.

J is TRBJ2-1 and V is TRBV6-5, with D uncertain. The CDR3 contains 14 residues. V was clipped by 6 bases and J by 7 bases, with 16 bases between them. Germline V gene lookup returns CDR1 MNHEY and CDR2 SVGAGI. The CDR3 coding sequence is TGTGCCAGCAGGTCGCTTCCGTACACGAATGAGCAGTTCTTC. Protein product: CASRSLPYTNEQFF.

This chain joins TRBV9 and TRBJ2-1, with 9 bases fitting TRBD1. V dropped 4 bases and J dropped 8; count of bases not matched to a gene: 16. Germline values: CDR1 SGDLS, CDR2 YYNGEE. The CDR3 is 17 residues long. In DNA, the CDR3 is TGTGCCAGCAGCCCCCGGACAGGGGTGGGTAGCTGGGATGAGCAGTTCTTC. It is translated as CASSPRTGVGSWDEQFF. The whole variable domain, remainder taken from reference TRBV9 and TRBJ2-1, is DSGVTQTPKHLITATGQRVTLRCSPRSGDLSVYWYQQSLDQGLQFLIQYYNGEERAKGNILERFSAQQFPDLHSELNLSSLELGDSALYFCASSPRTGVGSWDEQFFGPGTRLTVL.

The count of this clone is one. The chain carries TRBV7-2 and TRBJ2-7, with TRBD1 matching over 9 bases. V lost 5 bases, J lost 3 bases, and 8 bases stayed unmatched. The germline V gene encodes CDR1 SGHTA and CDR2 FQGNSA. The CDR3 sequence is 15 residues long. In nucleotides, the CDR3 is TGTGCCAGCAGCATAGGGACAGGGTATGGCTACGAGCAGTACTTC. Translation: CASSIGTGYGYEQYF.

To note about this clone: The same CDR3 also results from other DNA sequences found in this sample. The J gene is TRBJ2-1, the V gene TRBV5-1; 7 bases are a match to TRBD2. This CDR3 spans 14 amino acids. Germline loops: CDR1 SGHRS, CDR2 YFSETQ. V shed 3 bases, J shed 4 bases, and the junction held 4 bases outside the gene matches. The CDR3 DNA sequence: TGCGCCAGCAGCTCGAGCGGGGCGTACAATGAGCAGTTCTTC. Its protein is CASSSSGAYNEQFF.

The J gene is TRBJ1-5, the V gene TRBV4-2, with D hard to call. The CDR3 sequence is 14 residues long. From germline, CDR1 is LGHNA and CDR2 YNFKEQ. V lost 0 bases and J 5 bases, leaving 8 bases between the germline ends. CDR3 in amino acids: CASSQDANYQPQHF. The CDR3 bases are TGTGCCAGCAGCCAAGATGCGAATTATCAGCCCCAGCATTTT.

This clone was recorded only once. This chain connects TRBV7-2 to TRBJ2-5, with D tentatively TRBD2 (7 bases). The CDR3 extends over 14 amino acids. Germline CDR1 and CDR2: SGHTA and FQGNSA. The V end lost 6 bases, the J end lost 5 bases, and 16 bases lay between the germline ends. CDR3 in DNA: TGTGCCAGCAGGACGGGGGGCCCTAGGGAGACCCAGTACTTC. Protein sequence: CASRTGGPRETQYF.

This chain connects TRBV7-9 to TRBJ1-2, with a possible D match to TRBD1 (5 bases). Trimming stripped 3 bases from V and 0 bases from J, with 11 bases between. Germline-derived CDR1 and CDR2 are SEHNR and FQNEAQ (reference sequence). CDR3 size: 15 residues. The CDR3 DNA reads TGTGCCAGCAGCTTGGGGACTGTTGCTAACTATGGCTACACCTTC. It is translated as CASSLGTVANYGYTF. The full variable domain, with the rest looked up from reference TRBV7-9 and TRBJ1-2, is DTGVSQNPRHKITKRGQNVTFRCDPISEHNRLYWYRQTLGQGPEFLTYFQNEAQLEKSRLLSDRFSAERPKGSFSTLEIQRTEQGDSAMYLCASSLGTVANYGYTFGSGTRLTVV.

The CDR3 protein is CASSPGGGTYEQYF. CDR3 sequence (DNA): TGTGCCAGCAGTCCCGGCGGCGGCACCTACGAGCAGTACTTC. The chain carries TRBV5-4 and TRBJ2-7; no clear D. CDR1 SGHNT and CDR2 YYREEE come from the germline V gene (reference sequence). The CDR3 totals 14 residues. The V gene lost 5 bases and the J gene lost 2 bases, with 14 bases spanning the gap.

V and J are TRBV5-1 and TRBJ1-3; D unclear. The CDR3 covers 18 residues. V was clipped by 0 bases and J by 0 bases, with 16 bases between them. Germline V gives CDR1 SGHRS, CDR2 YFSETQ. The CDR3 loop reads CASSLGLEVTLSGNTIYF. The DNA for the CDR3 is TGCGCCAGCAGCTTGGGGTTGGAGGTCACTCTCTCTGGAAACACCATATATTTT.